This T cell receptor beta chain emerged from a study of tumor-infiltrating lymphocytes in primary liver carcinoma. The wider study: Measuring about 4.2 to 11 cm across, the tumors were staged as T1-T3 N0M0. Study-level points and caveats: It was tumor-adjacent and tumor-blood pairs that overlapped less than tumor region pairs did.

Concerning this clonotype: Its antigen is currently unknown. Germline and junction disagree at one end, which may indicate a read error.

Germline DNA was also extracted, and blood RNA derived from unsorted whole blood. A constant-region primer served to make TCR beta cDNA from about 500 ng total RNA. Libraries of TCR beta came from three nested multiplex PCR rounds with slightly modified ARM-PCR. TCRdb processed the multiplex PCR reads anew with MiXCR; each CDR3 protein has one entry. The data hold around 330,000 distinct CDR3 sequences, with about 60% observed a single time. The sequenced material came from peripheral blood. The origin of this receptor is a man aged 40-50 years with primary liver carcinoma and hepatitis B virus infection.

CDR3 amino acids: CANSLGVSNNKQFF. The DNA for the CDR3 is TGTGCCAACAGCTTAGGCGTCTCGAACAATAAGCAGTTCTTC. The rearrangement joins TRBV11-3 to TRBJ2-1; no reliable D call. The CDR3 contains 14 residues. The V gene's germline CDR1 is SGHNT and CDR2 YENEEA.